This T cell receptor beta chain originates from a study of shared clonotypes between healthy human individuals. Study findings and constraints: The four-donor shared clonotypes exceeded non-shared clonotypes in generation probability, with non-shared ones scoring lower.

Splitting of each subset's genomic DNA was done evenly across several immunoSEQ plates. Original handling: Filtering was not the same, since immunoSEQ gave junction-only sequences without quality scores. The assay was immunoSEQ multiplex PCR, and TCRdb's table has in-frame clones only and misses some. For V, J and clone size, that table is used; D and trimming come from the DNA. The table lists more than 2 million clones, 85% to 95% of them singletons, with 0.1% to 0.15% in the top ten. Comments on this clone: As yet, its antigen is unknown.

Participating donors were healthy, HIV-negative adults free of recent acute infections or vaccinations. The germline gives CDR1 KGHSH, CDR2 LQKENI. Trimming cost V 6 bases and J 0 bases; bases outside gene matches: 5. This CDR3 is built from 15 residues. Sequences were obtained from naive CD4+ T cells sorted from blood. Subset noted: CD45RA+ positively selected. This TCR was recovered from a man aged 18 to 35 in good health. The chain is built from TRBV18 and TRBJ2-4; 7 bases match TRBD1. The DNA for the CDR3 is TGTGCCAGCTCCCTGGACAGGTCAGCCAAAAACATTCAGTACTTC. Protein: CASSLDRSAKNIQYF.